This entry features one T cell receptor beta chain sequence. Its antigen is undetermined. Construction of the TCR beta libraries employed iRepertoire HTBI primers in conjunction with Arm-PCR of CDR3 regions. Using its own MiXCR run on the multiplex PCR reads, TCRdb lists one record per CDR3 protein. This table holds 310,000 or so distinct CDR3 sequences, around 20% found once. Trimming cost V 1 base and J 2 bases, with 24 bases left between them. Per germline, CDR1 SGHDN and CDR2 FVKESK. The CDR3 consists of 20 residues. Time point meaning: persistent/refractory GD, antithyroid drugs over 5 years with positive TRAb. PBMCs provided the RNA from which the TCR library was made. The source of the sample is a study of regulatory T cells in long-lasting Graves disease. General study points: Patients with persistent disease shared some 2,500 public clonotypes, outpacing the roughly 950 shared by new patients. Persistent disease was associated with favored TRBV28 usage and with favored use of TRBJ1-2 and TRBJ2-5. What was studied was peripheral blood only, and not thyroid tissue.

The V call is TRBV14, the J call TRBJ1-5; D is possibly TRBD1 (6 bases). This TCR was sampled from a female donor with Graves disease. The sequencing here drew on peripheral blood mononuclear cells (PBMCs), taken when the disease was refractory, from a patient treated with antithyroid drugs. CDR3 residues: CASSQVRRGRVDSGNQPQHF. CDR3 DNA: TGTGCCAGCAGCCAAGTGCGACGGGGGCGCGTGGATAGTGGCAATCAGCCCCAGCATTTT.